Shown below are 23 T cell receptor beta chains from a single sample sequenced in a study of shared clonotypes between healthy human individuals. CD45RO negativity and positive selection for CCR7 defined naive CD8 cells, a population that excluded terminally differentiated effector memory CD45RA+ cells. Some clones are missing from TCRdb's copy, which holds only in-frame ones; the method was immunoSEQ multiplex PCR. The sample includes about 2 million clones, around 96% of them seen just once. The sequenced sample consisted of naive CD8+ T cells sorted from blood. The origin of the receptors is a man aged 18 to 29 in good health.

V and J are TRBV4-1 and TRBJ1-3; no firm D call. This CDR3 is 16 amino acids long. V lost 0 bases and J 0 bases, leaving 9 bases between the germline ends. Germline V CDR1 and CDR2: MGHRA, YSYEKL. The CDR3 DNA reads TGCGCCAGCAGCCAAGAGTCGGAGGGCTCTGGAAACACCATATATTTT. This codes for CASSQESEGSGNTIYF.

The J gene is TRBJ2-7, the V gene TRBV5-3; 7 bases align to TRBD2. TRBV5-3 is flagged as an ORF with uncertain function. This CDR3 is 15 amino acids long. The V and J ends lost 3 bases and 3 bases, in that order; junction bases with no gene match: 9. The CDR3 loop reads CARSYGAGCFYEQYF. The CDR3 nucleotides read TGTGCCAGAAGCTACGGAGCGGGATGCTTCTACGAGCAGTACTTC.

The chain combines TRBV27 with TRBJ2-7; 9 bases map to TRBD2. The CDR3 runs to 17 residues. Germline V CDR1 and CDR2: MNHEY, SMNVEV (reference sequence). V gave up 2 bases and J gave up 2 bases; unmatched junction bases: 10. CDR3: CASSLMVASGATYEQYF. CDR3 bases: TGTGCCAGCAGTTTAATGGTGGCTAGCGGGGCAACCTACGAGCAGTACTTC.

In regard to this clone: Relative to the germline gene, one junction end is altered; a read error may explain this. J is TRBJ1-1 and V is TRBV7-9; perhaps TRBD1 as D (6 bases). CDR3 length equals 12 residues. Looked up from germline, CDR1 is SEHNR and CDR2 is FQNEAQ (reference sequence). CDR3 protein: CASQDSEHWGYF. CDR3 DNA: TGTGCCAGCCAGGACAGTGAACACTGGGGCTACTTT.

On this clone: Other DNA variants within this sample encode the same CDR3. The CDR3 spells CASSSLGDEQYF. The DNA of the CDR3 is TGCGCCAGCAGCTCACTCGGGGACGAGCAGTACTTC. The rearrangement joins TRBV5-1 to TRBJ2-7; TRBD2 is a possible D gene (5 bases). Trimming stripped 3 bases from V and 5 bases from J, with 9 bases between. This CDR3 comprises 12 residues. The germline V gene encodes CDR1 SGHRS and CDR2 YFSETQ.

The V call is TRBV27, the J call TRBJ2-7; 8 bases are a match to TRBD1. The CDR3 spans 15 residues. Germline CDR1 and CDR2: MNHEY and SMNVEV (reference sequence). The ends lost 5 bases at V and 2 bases at J; junction bases unmatched: 8. CDR3 loop: CASSPQGALAYEQYF. In nucleotides, the CDR3 is TGTGCCAGCAGTCCGCAGGGGGCCCTTGCCTACGAGCAGTACTTC.

The V gene is TRBV5-6, the J gene TRBJ2-7, with 13 nucleotides matching TRBD2. There are 19 residues in the CDR3. Germline CDR1 reads SGHDT; CDR2 reads YYEEEE. The J segment lost 1 base and the V segment lost 0 bases, leaving 10 bases of the junction unmatched. CDR3 amino acids: CASSLAETSGRTWSYEQYF. The CDR3 coding sequence is TGTGCCAGCAGCTTGGCAGAGACTAGCGGGAGGACGTGGTCCTACGAGCAGTACTTC.

As to this clone: Other DNA variants within this sample encode the same CDR3. The chain has TRBV7-9 and TRBJ2-5; 7 nucleotides align to TRBD1. The junction had 0 bases not matched to a gene; V was cut back by 2 bases and J by 3 bases. From germline, CDR1 is SEHNR and CDR2 FQNEAQ (reference sequence). CDR3 size: 13 residues. The CDR3 is CASSLQGEETQYF. CDR3 nucleotide sequence: TGTGCCAGCAGCTTACAGGGGGAAGAGACCCAGTACTTC.

This clone was observed once. The chain joins TRBV2 to TRBJ1-6, with D unresolved. This CDR3 contains 16 residues. Trimming left V 8 bases short and J 0 bases short, with 14 bases between. Germline loops: CDR1 SNHLY, CDR2 FYNNEI. The CDR3 nucleotides are TGTGCCAGCCGAACCGGGCCTCACTCCTATAATTCACCCCTCCACTTT. Translating gives CASRTGPHSYNSPLHF. Drawing the rest from reference TRBV2 and TRBJ1-6, the complete variable domain is EPEVTQTPSHQVTQMGQEVILRCVPISNHLYFYWYRQILGQKVEFLVSFYNNEISEKSEIFDDQFSVERPDGSNFTLKIRSTKLEDSAMYFCASRTGPHSYNSPLHFGNGTRLTVT.

The rearrangement uses TRBV14 and TRBJ2-2; 14 nucleotides align to TRBD2. CDR3 length equals 19 residues. V lost 2 bases to trimming and J lost 7 bases; unmatched junction nucleotides: 12. CDR1 and CDR2 (germline): SGHDN, FVKESK. CDR3 in amino acids: CASSQRLAGGPRGVGELFF. CDR3 nucleotide sequence: TGTGCCAGCAGCCAACGACTAGCGGGGGGGCCCAGAGGAGTCGGGGAGCTGTTTTTT. Full variable domain (rest looked up from reference TRBV14 and TRBJ2-2): EAGVTQFPSHSVIEKGQTVTLRCDPISGHDNLYWYRRVMGKEIKFLLHFVKESKQDESGMPNNRFLAERTGGTYSTLKVQPAELEDSGVYFCASSQRLAGGPRGVGELFFGEGSRLTVL.

The chain employs TRBV10-2 and TRBJ1-5; possible D gene TRBD1, 6 bases. This CDR3 has 13 amino acids. Germline CDR1 is WSHSY and CDR2 is SAAADI. The V and J ends lost 6 bases and 4 bases respectively, with 10 bases between them. The CDR3 DNA reads as TGCGCCAGCAGCCTTGGACAGAATCAGCCCCAGCATTTT. It translates to CASSLGQNQPQHF.

This clone came up a few times. This may be a read error: a much more frequent sequence differs by one nucleotide. V gene TRBV30 combines with J gene TRBJ1-1; the D is unclear. Trimming removed 2 bases at V and 1 base at J, with 5 bases between. The germline V gene has CDR1 GTSNPN and CDR2 SVGIG (reference sequence). The CDR3 sequence is 12 residues long. CDR3 loop: CAWSWRNTEAFF. For the CDR3, the DNA is TGTGCCTGGAGTTGGAGGAACACTGAAGCTTTCTTT.

This sequence joins TRBV6-1 and TRBJ2-3; the D is unclear. The CDR3 is 13 residues long. Germline values: CDR1 MNHNS, CDR2 SASEGT. The V end was cut by 2 bases, the J end by 4 bases, with 7 bases between. The DNA for the CDR3 is TGTGCCAGCAGTGAACCCCCCGCAGATACGCAGTATTTT. This codes for CASSEPPADTQYF.

The rearrangement joins TRBV6-5 to TRBJ2-7, with 8 bases matching TRBD1. V lost 5 bases, J lost 1 base, and 7 bases stayed unmatched. Germline CDR1 reads MNHEY; CDR2 reads SVGAGI. The CDR3 is 15 residues long. Here the CDR3 DNA reads TGTGCCAGCAGTATAGGACAGGGTGGGTCCTACGAGCAGTACTTC. It specifies CASSIGQGGSYEQYF.

The chain combines TRBV2 with TRBJ1-4; D is undetermined. The germline V gene encodes CDR1 SNHLY and CDR2 FYNNEI. The CDR3 covers 14 residues. Trimming pared 6 bases from V and 7 bases from J, leaving 15 bases between. The CDR3 coding sequence is TGTGCCAGCAGCAACATAAGGAGTAGTGAAAAACTGTTTTTT. It is translated as CASSNIRSSEKLFF.

CDR3 DNA: TGTGCCAGCAGCTTCGGGACAGGGACCTCCTACGAGCAGTACTTC. Encoded protein: CASSFGTGTSYEQYF. The chain combines TRBV5-6 with TRBJ2-7; TRBD1 agrees at 9 bases. The J segment lost 0 bases and the V segment lost 2 bases, leaving 3 bases of the junction unmatched. CDR1 SGHDT and CDR2 YYEEEE come from the germline V gene. The CDR3 consists of 15 residues.

CDR3 sequence: CASSHAGAEAFF. The DNA of the CDR3 is TGTGCCAGCAGCCATGCAGGGGCTGAAGCTTTCTTT. V and J are TRBV7-9 and TRBJ1-1; TRBD1 is a possible D gene (6 bases). V was clipped by 5 bases and J by 6 bases, with 10 bases between them. The length of the CDR3 is 12 residues. Germline loops: CDR1 SEHNR, CDR2 FQNEAQ (reference sequence).

The chain couples TRBV6-5 to TRBJ2-2; D gene unclear. Trimming shortened V by 7 bases and J by 4 bases, and 16 bases separated the two germline ends. Germline CDR1 and CDR2: MNHEY and SVGAGI. The CDR3 loop spans 15 amino acids. CDR3: CASTRWAVVTGELFF. The CDR3 DNA is TGTGCCAGCACACGCTGGGCGGTTGTCACCGGGGAGCTGTTTTTT.

The chain joins TRBV27 to TRBJ2-7; TRBD2 is a possible D gene (5 bases). This CDR3 region has 14 residues. Per germline, CDR1 MNHEY and CDR2 SMNVEV (reference sequence). With 3 bases removed from V and 3 bases from J, the gap between germline ends came to 12 bases. The CDR3 loop is CASSLGFGGYEQYF. CDR3 bases: TGTGCCAGCAGTTTGGGCTTTGGAGGCTACGAGCAGTACTTC.

In its sample, this clone was seen once. This chain uses TRBV10-3 with TRBJ1-3; D might be TRBD1 (5 bases). V dropped 0 bases and J dropped 0 bases, with 6 bases sitting between them. This CDR3 is 15 amino acids long. CDR1 ENHRY and CDR2 SYGVKD come from the germline V gene. CDR3 sequence: CAISESTDSGNTIYF. The CDR3 region has the DNA TGTGCCATCAGTGAGTCGACAGACTCTGGAAACACCATATATTTT.

The V and J genes are TRBV2 and TRBJ1-2; maybe TRBD1 (5 bases). Germline-derived CDR1 and CDR2 are SNHLY and FYNNEI. V shed 2 bases and J shed 3 bases, with 10 bases lying between them. CDR3 size: 14 residues. The CDR3 region has the DNA TGTGCCAGCAGTGAATGGCCGACAGACTATGGCTACACCTTC. Amino acid sequence: CASSEWPTDYGYTF. Drawing the rest from reference TRBV2 and TRBJ1-2, the complete variable domain is EPEVTQTPSHQVTQMGQEVILRCVPISNHLYFYWYRQILGQKVEFLVSFYNNEISEKSEIFDDQFSVERPDGSNFTLKIRSTKLEDSAMYFCASSEWPTDYGYTFGSGTRLTVV.

The genes are TRBV19 and TRBJ2-2; 9 nucleotides line up with TRBD2. V trimming: 8 bases; J trimming: 5 bases; junction bases outside the gene matches: 6. The CDR3 extends over 14 amino acids. Germline loops: CDR1 LNHDA, CDR2 SQIVND (reference sequence). CDR3 coding DNA: TGTGCCAGTTGTGTAGCGGGAGATACCGGGGAGCTGTTTTTT. Translating gives CASCVAGDTGELFF.

The CDR3 DNA sequence: TGTGCCAGCAGCTTAGCGGCAGGGCACCCGGGCTACGAGCAGTACTTC. This translates into CASSLAAGHPGYEQYF. This sequence joins TRBV7-8 and TRBJ2-7; a weak D match, TRBD1 (5 bases). V was trimmed by 0 bases and J by 3 bases, leaving 15 bases between them. CDR3 size: 16 residues. CDR1 and CDR2 (germline): SGHVS, FQNEAQ. Combining the CDR3 with reference TRBV7-8 and TRBJ2-7 gives the whole variable domain GAGVSQSPRYKVAKRGQDVALRCDPISGHVSLFWYQQALGQGPEFLTYFQNEAQLDKSGLPSDRFFAERPEGSVSTLKIQRTQQEDSAVYLCASSLAAGHPGYEQYFGPGTRLTVT.